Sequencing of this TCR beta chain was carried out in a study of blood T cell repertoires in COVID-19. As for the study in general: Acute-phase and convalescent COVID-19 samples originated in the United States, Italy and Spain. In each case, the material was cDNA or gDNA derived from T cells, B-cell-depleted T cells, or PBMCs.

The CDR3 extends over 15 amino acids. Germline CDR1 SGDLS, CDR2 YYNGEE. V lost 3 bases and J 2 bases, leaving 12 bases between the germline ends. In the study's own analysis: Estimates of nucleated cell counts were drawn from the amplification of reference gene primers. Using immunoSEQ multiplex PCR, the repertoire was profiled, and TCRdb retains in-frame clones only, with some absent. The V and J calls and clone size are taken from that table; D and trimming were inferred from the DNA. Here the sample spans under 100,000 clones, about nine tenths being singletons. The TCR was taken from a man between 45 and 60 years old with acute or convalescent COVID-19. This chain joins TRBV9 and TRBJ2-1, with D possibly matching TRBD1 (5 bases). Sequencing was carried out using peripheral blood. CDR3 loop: CASSERAGTYNEQFF. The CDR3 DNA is TGTGCCAGCAGCGAGAGAGCAGGGACCTACAATGAGCAGTTCTTC.